This TCR beta chain is drawn from a study of T cell changes during pregnancy in multiple sclerosis. This clone was seen just once. Profiling relied on immunoSEQ multiplex PCR, and the TCRdb table lists in-frame clones only, not all of them. The sample has some 74,000 clones, around 90% seen once. Germline V lookup: CDR1 SGHAT, CDR2 FQNNGV. Trimming removed 2 bases from V and 4 bases from J, with 8 bases in between. This CDR3 comprises 13 residues. V usage is TRBV11-2 and J usage is TRBJ1-2; D gene ambiguous. The sequencing here drew on peripheral blood, taken after pregnancy. The clonotype was recovered from a female donor in good health, enrolled as a control in a pregnancy study. As DNA, the CDR3 is TGTGCCAGCAGCTTAAGCCGGGGCTATGGCTACACCTTC. The encoded protein is CASSLSRGYGYTF. Filled out from reference TRBV11-2 and TRBJ1-2, the complete variable domain reads EAGVAQSPRYKIIEKRQSVAFWCNPISGHATLYWYQQILGQGPKLLIQFQNNGVVDDSQLPKDRFSAERLKGVDSTLKIQPAKLEDSAVYLCASSLSRGYGYTFGSGTRLTVV.